This T cell receptor beta chain came from a study of T cell responses to AZD1222 COVID-19 vaccine. Overall study findings and caveats: Repertoires in all cases were sampled only once the peak T cell response had passed. Clonal diversity was possibly underestimated, and the donors were mostly white British, with more females. The span of vaccine-associated CD4 TCRs extended across spike, with dominance at 160-218 and 743-854.

The V gene's germline CDR1 is SNHLY and CDR2 FYNNEI. The CDR3 runs 14 residues. V was pared by 7 bases and J by 5 bases, with 9 bases of the junction left unmatched. This table comes from immunoSEQ multiplex PCR, and its TCRdb copy is limited to in-frame clones, with some not included. The profile shows about 110,000 clones, just under 95% of them singletons. With regard to this clone: The target antigen is unknown.

Specimen: peripheral blood, collected 28 days after the second AZD1222 dose. The V gene is TRBV2, the J gene TRBJ2-7; 9 bases line up with TRBD1. The sequence was obtained from an adult who received the AZD1222 COVID-19 vaccine. CDR3 sequence reads: CASTRDRASHEQYF. The DNA of the CDR3 is TGTGCCAGCACCCGGGACAGGGCCAGCCACGAGCAGTACTTC.